This TCR beta chain derives from a study of T cells expressing NK-cell markers. On the study more broadly: In the group of eight sequenced donors, seven were HCMV-seropositive and one was seronegative.

Study outcomes and limitations: Of CD8+ T cells, about 1.0-7.5% belonged to dominant NKG2C+ clonotypes in roughly 6 donors.

Reanalyzing the 5' RACE reads, TCRdb keeps one entry per CDR3 protein, without DNA. The sample includes 150,000 to 160,000 distinct CDR3 sequences. On this clonotype itself: Its antigen is not known.

This CDR3 comprises 15 residues. Germline CDR1 reads DFQATT; CDR2 reads SNEGSKA (reference sequence). The chain links TRBV20-1 to TRBJ2-1; the TCRdb call, TRBD2, lacks DNA for checking. Sequencing input: blood T cells: a sorted CD56 or NKG2C T cell subset, CD4+ or CD8+ T cells, or bulk PBMC T cells (not recorded which). The receptor's source is a woman aged 45-59 years in good health. CDR3 protein: CSARATSGSGNEQFF.